The next 24 T cell receptor beta chains were all read from a single sample in a study of PD-L1 blockade in urothelial cancer. Generated by immunoSEQ multiplex PCR, the TCRdb table keeps only in-frame clones and is missing some. The top ten clones hold approximately 7.6% of a sample with approximately 46,000 clones, about 85% of them seen once. Sequenced material: PBMCs, taken around atezolizumab (anti-PD-L1) treatment. The receptors were sampled from a man between 60 and 75 years old with urothelial cancer.

Here the CDR3 DNA reads TGTGCCAGTAGTACCGGGTCCTTTAAACCCTTCACAGATACGCAGTATTTT. Translation gives CASSTGSFKPFTDTQYF. This chain links TRBV19 with TRBJ2-3; unclear D gene. This CDR3 spans 17 amino acids. V dropped 4 bases and J dropped 2 bases, with 19 bases sitting between them. The germline V gene encodes CDR1 LNHDA and CDR2 SQIVND (reference sequence).

J is TRBJ1-2 and V is TRBV4-3; weak D call: TRBD1 (6 bases). The CDR3 spans 13 residues. V was cut by 1 base and J by 7 bases, with 10 bases left in between. Germline V gives CDR1 LGHNA, CDR2 YSLEER. The CDR3 coding sequence is TGCGCCAGCAGCCAAGCAGGGGTCGGTGGCTACACCTTC. Its translation: CASSQAGVGGYTF.

The chain combines TRBV29-1 with TRBJ1-4; TRBD1 matches at 7 bases. There are 13 residues in the CDR3. V shed 7 bases, J shed 8 bases, and the junction held 10 bases outside the gene matches. Looked up from germline, CDR1 is SQVTM and CDR2 is ANQGSEA. The CDR3 here is CSAHRDRDEKLFF. The CDR3 DNA follows: TGCAGCGCCCACCGAGACAGGGACGAAAAACTGTTTTTT.

V is TRBV7-2 and J is TRBJ1-1; 7 nucleotides agree with TRBD1. CDR3 size: 15 residues. CDR1 SGHTA and CDR2 FQGNSA come from the germline V gene. The trim removed 2 bases at V and 5 bases at J, leaving 8 bases unmatched. This CDR3 is CASSLRRGRVTEAFF. The CDR3 nucleotides are TGTGCCAGCAGCTTAAGGAGGGGGCGGGTGACTGAAGCTTTCTTT.

The rearrangement links TRBV19 to TRBJ1-3; possible D gene TRBD1, 5 bases. Germline V gene lookup returns CDR1 LNHDA and CDR2 SQIVND (reference sequence). Trimming removed 4 bases at V and 4 bases at J, with 20 bases between. This CDR3 comprises 17 residues. The CDR3 sequence: CASSTRDASRGGNTIYF. CDR3 DNA: TGTGCCAGTAGTACGCGGGACGCTTCCCGCGGGGGAAACACCATATATTTT.

The rearrangement uses TRBV28 and TRBJ2-7, with 7 bases fitting TRBD1. J was trimmed by 2 bases and V by 4 bases; bases with no gene match: 8. Germline V lookup: CDR1 MDHEN, CDR2 SYDVKM. CDR3 length: 15 residues. The CDR3 loop reads CASSSSGTAAYEQYF. The CDR3 bases are TGTGCCAGCAGTTCCTCCGGGACAGCAGCCTACGAGCAGTACTTC.

The chain recombines TRBV5-1 with TRBJ1-6, with 7 bases that match TRBD1. CDR3 size: 15 residues. CDR1 and CDR2 from the germline V gene are SGHRS and YFSETQ. V gave up 2 bases and J gave up 8 bases; unmatched junction bases: 7. DNA for the CDR3: TGCGCCAGCAGCTTCGCAGGGGGGAGAGATTCACCCCTCCACTTT. Translation: CASSFAGGRDSPLHF.

The genes are TRBV5-4 and TRBJ2-2; TRBD2 agrees at 9 bases. The CDR3 length is 15 residues. Germline V gives CDR1 SGHNT, CDR2 YYREEE (reference sequence). V was pared by 4 bases and J by 5 bases, with 6 bases of the junction left unmatched. The CDR3, as DNA: TGTGCCAGCAGCCAACAGCGGGGGGAAACCGGGGAGCTGTTTTTT. Protein sequence: CASSQQRGETGELFF.

The chain joins TRBV7-3 to TRBJ2-5, with D unclear. Germline V lookup: CDR1 SGHTA, CDR2 FQGTGA. The CDR3 has 13 residues. Deletions cut 2 bases from V and 5 bases from J, with 9 bases between. CDR3 nucleotides: TGTGCCAGCAGCTTACTAATGCGGGAGACCCAGTACTTC. Its protein is CASSLLMRETQYF.

The gene calls are TRBV6-5 and TRBJ1-3, with a weak D call TRBD1 (5 bases). Germline V gene sequence: CDR1 MNHEY, CDR2 SVGAGI. This CDR3 contains 14 residues. Trimming took 7 bases from V and 1 from J, leaving 11 bases between them. The CDR3 protein is CASTSGGSGNTIYF. The CDR3 nucleotides read TGTGCCAGCACCAGCGGGGGGTCTGGAAACACCATATATTTT.

This clone showed up just a few times. V is TRBV11-2 and J is TRBJ1-5; D is possibly TRBD1 (5 bases). Germline V gene data show CDR1 as SGHAT and CDR2 as FQNNGV. The V and J ends lost 1 base and 3 bases respectively, with 10 bases between them. This CDR3 region has 15 residues. The CDR3 DNA sequence: TGTGCCAGCAGCTTAGGGGGGGGGTACAATCAGCCCCAGCATTTT. It encodes CASSLGGGYNQPQHF.

The V call is TRBV5-1, the J call TRBJ1-3; possibly TRBD1 for D (5 bases). This CDR3 comprises 16 residues. Trimming cost V 4 bases and J 0 bases, with 14 bases left between them. Germline CDR1 SGHRS, CDR2 YFSETQ. The CDR3 loop reads CASSRTGGSSGNTIYF. The CDR3 nucleotides are TGCGCCAGCAGCCGGACGGGGGGAAGCTCTGGAAACACCATATATTTT.

This clone appeared a single time. The chain uses TRBV5-3 and TRBJ2-5, with D possibly being TRBD1 (6 bases). Being an ORF, TRBV5-3 has a function that is uncertain. V dropped 4 bases and J dropped 0 bases, with 10 bases sitting between them. This CDR3 has 14 residues. The chain's CDR3 is CARSSTGYQETQYF. DNA of the CDR3: TGTGCCAGAAGCAGCACAGGGTACCAAGAGACCCAGTACTTC.

The chain's CDR3 is CASSQGAYSGANVLTF. For the CDR3, the DNA is TGCGCCAGCAGCCAGGGGGCTTACTCTGGGGCCAACGTCCTGACTTTC. The V and J genes are TRBV5-1 and TRBJ2-6; 8 nucleotides align to TRBD1. The CDR3 sequence is 16 residues long. Germline values: CDR1 SGHRS, CDR2 YFSETQ. The ends lost 4 bases at V and 0 bases at J; junction bases unmatched: 3.

V gene TRBV6-6 combines with J gene TRBJ1-1; 12 positions agree with TRBD1. In germline, CDR1 is MNHNY, CDR2 SVGAGI (reference sequence). CDR3 length: 16 amino acids. With 7 bases clipped from V and 5 bases from J, the junction kept 11 bases outside the gene matches. CDR3 nucleotide sequence: TGTGCCAGCACCTCGGGAGGGACAGGGGGCAATACTGAAGCTTTCTTT. Its protein product is CASTSGGTGGNTEAFF.

The chain is built from TRBV5-5 and TRBJ2-5, with no clear D. V was pared by 4 bases and J by 1 base, with 11 bases between. CDR1 is SGHKS, CDR2 YYEKEE, per germline (reference sequence). The CDR3 runs 14 residues. CDR3 coding DNA: TGTGCCAGCAGCCAATCCTTGGCCCAAGAGACCCAGTACTTC. Residues: CASSQSLAQETQYF.

The gene calls are TRBV2 and TRBJ2-3; D possibly corresponds to TRBD2 (6 bases). The CDR3 is 15 amino acids. V was pared by 6 bases and J by 3 bases, with 16 bases between. Germline V lookup: CDR1 SNHLY, CDR2 FYNNEI. CDR3 sequence: CASSVGGTLTDTQYF. CDR3 nucleotide sequence: TGTGCCAGCAGCGTGGGGGGAACTTTAACAGATACGCAGTATTTT.

This clone was recorded only once. This chain links TRBV15 with TRBJ2-5, with D maybe TRBD2 (7 bases). Per germline, CDR1 LNHNV and CDR2 YYDKDF (reference sequence). The germline V and J ends were trimmed by 0 bases and 5 bases, with 10 bases remaining between them. CDR3 length: 14 amino acids. DNA of the CDR3: TGTGCCACCAGCAGAGATAGGGGGGGGGAGACCCAGTACTTC. It encodes CATSRDRGGETQYF.

This chain joins TRBV4-2 and TRBJ2-7, with 7 bases matching TRBD2. The germline V gene encodes CDR1 LGHNA and CDR2 YNFKEQ. V dropped 0 bases and J dropped 3; count of bases not matched to a gene: 5. The CDR3 runs to 15 residues. The CDR3 sequence is CASSQDLAVIYEQYF. Written as DNA, the CDR3 is TGTGCCAGCAGCCAAGACCTAGCGGTAATCTACGAGCAGTACTTC.

This rearrangement joins TRBV7-3 to TRBJ2-1; 9 bases agree with TRBD1. The CDR3 extends over 15 amino acids. Germline V CDR1 and CDR2: SGHTA, FQGTGA. V lost 4 bases to trimming and J lost 4 bases; unmatched junction nucleotides: 5. This CDR3 reads CASSSTGGYYNEQFF. The DNA of the CDR3 is TGTGCCAGCAGCTCCACAGGGGGCTATTACAATGAGCAGTTCTTC.

This clone showed up just a few times. The V gene is TRBV4-1, the J gene TRBJ2-7; D may be TRBD2 (5 bases). Germline V gene data show CDR1 as MGHRA and CDR2 as YSYEKL. This CDR3 is built from 13 residues. The ends were cut back, 6 bases at V and 2 bases at J, with 11 bases in the middle. CDR3 sequence (DNA): TGCGCCAGCAGTCGTGCGGGCCCCTACGAGCAGTACTTC. Protein product: CASSRAGPYEQYF.

This chain uses TRBV7-2 with TRBJ2-2; 11 positions agree with TRBD1. The CDR3 is 15 amino acids. The V gene's germline CDR1 is SGHTA and CDR2 FQGNSA. V shed 4 bases, J shed 6 bases, and the junction held 4 bases outside the gene matches. CDR3 in DNA: TGTGCCAGCAGCTCCGGACAGGGGGCCTCCGGGGAGCTGTTTTTT. The encoded protein is CASSSGQGASGELFF.

The J gene is TRBJ1-2, the V gene TRBV5-1, with TRBD1 identical over 7 bases. CDR1 is SGHRS and CDR2 is YFSETQ in the germline V gene. The length of the CDR3 is 16 residues. The junction had 12 bases not matched to a gene; V was cut back by 4 bases and J by 3 bases. For the CDR3, the DNA is TGCGCCAGCAGCAACGGGGGACAGATTGGAGACTATGGCTACACCTTC. Protein: CASSNGGQIGDYGYTF.

The V and J genes are TRBV5-5 and TRBJ2-3; the D gene is possibly TRBD2 (6 bases). Germline V gene data show CDR1 as SGHKS and CDR2 as YYEKEE (reference sequence). CDR3 size: 16 residues. With 0 bases removed from V and 0 bases from J, the gap between germline ends came to 11 bases. CDR3 nucleotide sequence: TGTGCCAGCAGCTTGGACAGGAGGGGTAGCACAGATACGCAGTATTTT. It specifies CASSLDRRGSTDTQYF.